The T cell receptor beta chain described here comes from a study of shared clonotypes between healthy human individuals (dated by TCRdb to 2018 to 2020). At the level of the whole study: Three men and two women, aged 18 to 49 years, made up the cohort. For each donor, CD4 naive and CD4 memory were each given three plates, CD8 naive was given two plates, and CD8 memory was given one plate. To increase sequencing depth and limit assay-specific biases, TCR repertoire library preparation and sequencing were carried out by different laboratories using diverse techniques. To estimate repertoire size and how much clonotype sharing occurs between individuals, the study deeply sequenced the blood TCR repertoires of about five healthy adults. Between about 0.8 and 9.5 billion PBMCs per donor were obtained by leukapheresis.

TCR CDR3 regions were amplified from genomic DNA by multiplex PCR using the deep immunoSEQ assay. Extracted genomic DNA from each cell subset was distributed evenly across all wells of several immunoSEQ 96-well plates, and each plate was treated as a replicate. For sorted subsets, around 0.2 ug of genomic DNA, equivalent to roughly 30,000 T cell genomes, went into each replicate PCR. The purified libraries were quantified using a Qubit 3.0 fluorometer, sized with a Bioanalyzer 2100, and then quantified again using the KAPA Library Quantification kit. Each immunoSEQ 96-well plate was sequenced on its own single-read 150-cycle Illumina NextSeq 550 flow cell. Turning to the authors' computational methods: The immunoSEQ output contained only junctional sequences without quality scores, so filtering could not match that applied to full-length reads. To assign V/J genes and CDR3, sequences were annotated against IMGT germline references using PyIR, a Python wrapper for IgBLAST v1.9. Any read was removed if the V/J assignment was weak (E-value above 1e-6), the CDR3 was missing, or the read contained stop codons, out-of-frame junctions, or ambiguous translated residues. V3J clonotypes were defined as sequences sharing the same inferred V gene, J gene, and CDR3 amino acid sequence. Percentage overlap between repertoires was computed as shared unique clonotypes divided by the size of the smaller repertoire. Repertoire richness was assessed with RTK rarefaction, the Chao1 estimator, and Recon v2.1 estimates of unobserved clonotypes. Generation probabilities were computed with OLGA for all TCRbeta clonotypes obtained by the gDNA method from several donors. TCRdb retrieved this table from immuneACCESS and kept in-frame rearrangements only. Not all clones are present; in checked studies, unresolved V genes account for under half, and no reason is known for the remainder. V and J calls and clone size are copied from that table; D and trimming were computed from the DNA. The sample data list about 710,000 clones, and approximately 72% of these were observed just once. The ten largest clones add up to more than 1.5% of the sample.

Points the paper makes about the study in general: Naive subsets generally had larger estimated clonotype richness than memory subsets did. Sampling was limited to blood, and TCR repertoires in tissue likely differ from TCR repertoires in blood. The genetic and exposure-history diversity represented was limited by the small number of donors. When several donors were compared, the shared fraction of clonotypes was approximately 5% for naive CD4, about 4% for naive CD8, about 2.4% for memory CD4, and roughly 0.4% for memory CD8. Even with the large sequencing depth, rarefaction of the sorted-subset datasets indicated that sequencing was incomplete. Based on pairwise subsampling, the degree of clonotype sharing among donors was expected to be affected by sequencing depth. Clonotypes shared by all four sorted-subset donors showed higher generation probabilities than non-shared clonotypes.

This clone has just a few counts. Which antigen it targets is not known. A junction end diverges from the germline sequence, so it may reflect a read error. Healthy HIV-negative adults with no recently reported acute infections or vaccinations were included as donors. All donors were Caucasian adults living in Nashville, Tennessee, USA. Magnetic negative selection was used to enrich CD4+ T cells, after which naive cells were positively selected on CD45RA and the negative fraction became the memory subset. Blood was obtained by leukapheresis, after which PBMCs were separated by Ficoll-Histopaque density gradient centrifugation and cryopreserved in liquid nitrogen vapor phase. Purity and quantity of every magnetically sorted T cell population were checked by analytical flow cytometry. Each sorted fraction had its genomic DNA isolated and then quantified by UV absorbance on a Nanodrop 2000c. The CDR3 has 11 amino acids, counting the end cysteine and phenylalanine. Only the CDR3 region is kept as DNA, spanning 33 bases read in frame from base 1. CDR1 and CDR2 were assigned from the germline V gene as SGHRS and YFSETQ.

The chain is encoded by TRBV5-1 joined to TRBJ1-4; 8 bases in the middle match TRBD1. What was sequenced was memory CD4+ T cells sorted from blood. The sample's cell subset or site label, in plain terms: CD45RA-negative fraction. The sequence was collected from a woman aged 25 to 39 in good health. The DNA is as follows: TGCGCCAGCAGCTTGGCCGGGACAGGAATTTTT. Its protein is CASSLAGTGIF.